This TCR beta chain appears in the sequencing data of a study of OX40 agonist ivuxolimab in advanced cancers. Study-level findings and limits: Among the lowest levels of clonal expansion were found in partial responders at 0.1-3.0 mg/kg. Within 6 weeks, CD4+ and CD8+ blood T cells expanded clonally at 0.1 to 3.0 mg/kg.

Notes on this clone: Its antigen remains unidentified.

Blood was sampled at baseline, cycle 4 day 1, and cycle 7 day 1. TCRdb keeps only in-frame clones here, not all; method: immunoSEQ multiplex PCR. The repertoire includes 60,000 to 75,000 clones, approximately 90% of them detected once, and just over 0.75% sits in the top ten. This TCR came from an adult with an advanced solid tumor such as melanoma, head and neck, liver or kidney cancer. This specimen consisted of CD4+ or CD8+ T cells sorted from blood, obtained in a trial of the OX40 agonist ivuxolimab.

DNA of the CDR3: TGTGCCAGCAGCTTGCCCCCCGGACAGGGGGCCCAGCAGTACTTC. This sequence encodes CASSLPPGQGAQQYF. The V and J genes are TRBV5-4 and TRBJ2-7; 11 bases are shared with TRBD1. The trim removed 1 base at V and 8 bases at J, leaving 8 bases unmatched. Per the germline V gene, CDR1 is SGHNT and CDR2 is YYREEE (reference sequence). This CDR3 has 15 amino acids.